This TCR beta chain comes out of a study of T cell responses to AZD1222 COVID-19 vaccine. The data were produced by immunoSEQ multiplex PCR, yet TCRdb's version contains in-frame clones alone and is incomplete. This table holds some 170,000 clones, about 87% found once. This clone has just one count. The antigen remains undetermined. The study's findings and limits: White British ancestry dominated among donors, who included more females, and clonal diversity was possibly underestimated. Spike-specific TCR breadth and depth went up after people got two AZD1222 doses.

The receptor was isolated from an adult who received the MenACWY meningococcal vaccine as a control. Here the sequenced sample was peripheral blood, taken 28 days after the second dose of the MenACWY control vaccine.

The CDR3 nucleotides are TGCGCCAGCAGCTTGGGTCAGTCGAGAGGGAATAATTCACCCCTCCACTTT. It is translated as CASSLGQSRGNNSPLHF. The chain is built from TRBV5-1 and TRBJ1-6; D is uncertain. V was clipped by 0 bases and J by 5 bases, with 15 bases between them. Germline V gene sequence: CDR1 SGHRS, CDR2 YFSETQ. The CDR3 is 17 residues long.